A selection of T cell receptor beta chains follows, all from one sample in a study of OX40 agonist ivuxolimab in advanced cancers. Method: immunoSEQ multiplex PCR; TCRdb's copy keeps in-frame clones and lacks some. The sample yields roughly 92,000 clones, roughly nine tenths seen once. The sample consisted of CD4+ or CD8+ T cells sorted from blood, taken in a trial of the OX40 agonist ivuxolimab. The receptors shown here come from an adult with an advanced solid tumor such as melanoma, head and neck, liver or kidney cancer. Both conserved end residues are part of each CDR3. D genes are given only for firm matches. Some rows have no size entry. The others give once, few or many, or a class for an expanded clone.

v_gene: TRBV21-1; j_gene: TRBJ1-1; abundance: once; d_gene: .; CDR3aa: CASSKRGTGVGNTEAFF; CDR3nt: TGTGCCAGCAGCAAAAGGGGGACAGGGGTTGGGAACACTGAAGCTTTCTTT
v_gene: TRBV6-1; j_gene: TRBJ1-1; abundance: .; d_gene: .; CDR3aa: CASSGGTGFMNTEAFF; CDR3nt: TGTGCCAGCAGTGGAGGGACTGGTTTCATGAACACTGAAGCTTTCTTT
v_gene: TRBV9; j_gene: TRBJ2-3; abundance: .; d_gene: .; CDR3aa: CASSTREGGWLLTDTQYF; CDR3nt: TGTGCCAGCAGCACACGAGAGGGAGGTTGGCTCCTCACAGATACGCAGTATTTT
v_gene: TRBV5-1; j_gene: TRBJ1-5; abundance: .; d_gene: .; CDR3aa: CASSLGVNQPQHF; CDR3nt: TGCGCCAGCAGCTTGGGGGTCAATCAGCCCCAGCATTTT
v_gene: TRBV9; j_gene: TRBJ2-1; abundance: .; d_gene: .; CDR3aa: CASSEPKGRPSSYNEQFF; CDR3nt: TGTGCCAGCAGCGAGCCCAAGGGACGGCCTAGCTCCTACAATGAGCAGTTCTTC
v_gene: TRBV9; j_gene: TRBJ2-5; abundance: .; d_gene: .; CDR3aa: CASSEQGLQETQYF; CDR3nt: TGTGCCAGCAGCGAGCAGGGTCTTCAAGAGACCCAGTACTTC
v_gene: TRBV19; j_gene: TRBJ1-2; abundance: .; d_gene: TRBD1; CDR3aa: CASSIEGAYGYTF; CDR3nt: TGTGCCAGTAGTATCGAGGGGGCGTACGGCTACACCTTC
v_gene: TRBV29-1; j_gene: TRBJ2-5; abundance: .; d_gene: .; CDR3aa: CSDATTAGETQYF; CDR3nt: TGCAGCGATGCTACTACTGCGGGAGAGACCCAGTACTTC
v_gene: TRBV10-1; j_gene: TRBJ1-5; abundance: few; d_gene: .; CDR3aa: CASSEGNSNQPQHF; CDR3nt: TGCGCCAGCAGTGAGGGTAATAGCAATCAGCCCCAGCATTTT
v_gene: TRBV18; j_gene: TRBJ2-5; abundance: once; d_gene: TRBD1; CDR3aa: CASSADRGNQETQYF; CDR3nt: TGTGCCAGCTCAGCGGACAGGGGGAACCAAGAGACCCAGTACTTC
v_gene: TRBV4-1; j_gene: TRBJ1-2; abundance: .; d_gene: TRBD1; CDR3aa: CASSQKSTGTAKNYGYTF; CDR3nt: TGCGCCAGCAGCCAGAAGTCAACCGGGACAGCAAAGAACTATGGCTACACCTTC
v_gene: TRBV30; j_gene: TRBJ2-3; abundance: .; d_gene: .; CDR3aa: CAWSLADTQYF; CDR3nt: TGTGCCTGGAGTTTAGCAGATACGCAGTATTTT
v_gene: TRBV5-4; j_gene: TRBJ2-5; abundance: .; d_gene: .; CDR3aa: CASSSAYKETQYF; CDR3nt: TGTGCCAGCAGCTCCGCCTACAAAGAGACCCAGTACTTC
v_gene: TRBV5-6; j_gene: TRBJ2-7; abundance: .; d_gene: TRBD2; CDR3aa: CASSWTSGNYDEQYF; CDR3nt: TGTGCCAGCAGCTGGACTAGCGGGAACTACGACGAGCAGTACTTC
v_gene: TRBV4-2; j_gene: TRBJ2-3; abundance: once; d_gene: TRBD2; CDR3aa: CASSQTQGLVPTDTQYF; CDR3nt: TGTGCCAGCAGCCAGACACAAGGACTAGTTCCCACAGATACGCAGTATTTT
v_gene: TRBV30; j_gene: TRBJ1-1; abundance: .; d_gene: TRBD1; CDR3aa: CAWSQGVTEAFF; CDR3nt: TGTGCCTGGAGCCAGGGGGTGACTGAAGCTTTCTTT
v_gene: TRBV12-5; j_gene: TRBJ2-7; abundance: .; d_gene: .; CDR3aa: CASGFRYEQYF; CDR3nt: TGTGCTAGTGGCTTCCGCTACGAGCAGTACTTC
v_gene: TRBV14; j_gene: TRBJ2-3; abundance: few; d_gene: .; CDR3aa: CASSQDRNTQYF; CDR3nt: TGTGCCAGCAGCCAAGATAGGAATACGCAGTATTTT
v_gene: TRBV7-2; j_gene: TRBJ2-4; abundance: once; d_gene: .; CDR3aa: CASSLQADKNIQYF; CDR3nt: TGTGCCAGCAGCTTACAGGCGGACAAAAACATTCAGTACTTC
v_gene: TRBV6-5; j_gene: TRBJ2-5; abundance: .; d_gene: TRBD1; CDR3aa: CASSYRGQGQETQYF; CDR3nt: TGTGCCAGCAGTTACAGGGGACAGGGGCAAGAGACCCAGTACTTC
v_gene: TRBV11-3; j_gene: TRBJ2-2; abundance: once; d_gene: TRBD2; CDR3aa: CASSLESPGLAGGNTGELFF; CDR3nt: TGTGCCAGCAGCTTAGAATCACCTGGGCTAGCGGGAGGGAACACCGGGGAGCTGTTTTTT
v_gene: TRBV11-1; j_gene: TRBJ1-1; abundance: .; d_gene: .; CDR3aa: CASSPTTNTEAFF; CDR3nt: TGTGCCAGCAGTCCGACAACGAACACTGAAGCTTTCTTT
v_gene: TRBV6-5; j_gene: TRBJ2-3; abundance: .; d_gene: .; CDR3aa: CASSYGDTQYF; CDR3nt: TGTGCCAGCAGTTACGGGGATACGCAGTATTTT
v_gene: TRBV25-1; j_gene: TRBJ1-2; abundance: .; d_gene: .; CDR3aa: CASSALGGAFGYTF; CDR3nt: TGTGCCAGCAGTGCCCTGGGGGGGGCTTTTGGCTACACCTTC
v_gene: TRBV4-2; j_gene: TRBJ2-5; abundance: .; d_gene: .; CDR3aa: CASSQDRVETQYF; CDR3nt: TGTGCCAGCAGCCAAGATCGGGTAGAGACCCAGTACTTC
v_gene: TRBV15; j_gene: TRBJ2-5; abundance: once; d_gene: TRBD1; CDR3aa: CATSRDGQGGKETQYF; CDR3nt: TGTGCCACCAGCAGAGACGGACAGGGGGGTAAAGAGACCCAGTACTTC
v_gene: TRBV18; j_gene: TRBJ2-1; abundance: .; d_gene: .; CDR3aa: CASSEREAPYNEQFF; CDR3nt: TGTGCCAGCTCGGAGAGGGAGGCCCCCTACAATGAGCAGTTCTTC
v_gene: TRBV4-2; j_gene: TRBJ2-1; abundance: .; d_gene: TRBD1; CDR3aa: CASSQVWGQGSGEQFF; CDR3nt: TGTGCCAGCAGCCAAGTGTGGGGACAGGGATCGGGTGAGCAGTTCTTC
v_gene: TRBV5-1; j_gene: TRBJ1-4; abundance: .; d_gene: .; CDR3aa: CASSSTGEGEKLFF; CDR3nt: TGCGCCAGCAGCTCAACGGGGGAGGGTGAAAAACTGTTTTTT
v_gene: TRBV30; j_gene: TRBJ2-5; abundance: .; d_gene: .; CDR3aa: CAWSFGIGRETQYF; CDR3nt: TGTGCCTGGAGTTTTGGAATTGGTCGAGAGACCCAGTACTTC
v_gene: TRBV28; j_gene: TRBJ2-2; abundance: .; d_gene: TRBD2; CDR3aa: CASTGLAGGWTGELFF; CDR3nt: TGTGCCAGCACCGGACTAGCGGGAGGGTGGACCGGGGAGCTGTTTTTT
v_gene: TRBV2; j_gene: TRBJ2-2; abundance: few; d_gene: TRBD2; CDR3aa: CASRTSRLLFF; CDR3nt: TGTGCCAGCAGGACTAGCCGTCTGCTGTTTTTT
v_gene: TRBV5-4; j_gene: TRBJ1-1; abundance: .; d_gene: .; CDR3aa: CASSRGGGTNTEAFF; CDR3nt: TGTGCCAGCAGCAGGGGGGGCGGTACGAACACTGAAGCTTTCTTT
v_gene: TRBV6-1; j_gene: TRBJ2-7; abundance: .; d_gene: .; CDR3aa: CASSPTAYEQYF; CDR3nt: TGTGCCAGCAGTCCAACGGCCTACGAGCAGTACTTC
v_gene: TRBV7-8; j_gene: TRBJ1-1; abundance: once; d_gene: .; CDR3aa: CASSAIGITYTEAFF; CDR3nt: TGTGCCAGCAGCGCGATAGGTATTACGTACACTGAAGCTTTCTTT
v_gene: TRBV7-8; j_gene: TRBJ2-7; abundance: .; d_gene: .; CDR3aa: CASSRYPIGYEQYF; CDR3nt: TGTGCCAGCAGCCGGTATCCTATCGGCTACGAGCAGTACTTC
v_gene: TRBV18; j_gene: TRBJ2-7; abundance: few; d_gene: .; CDR3aa: CASSPRSTEQYF; CDR3nt: TGTGCCAGCTCACCACGGAGCACCGAGCAGTACTTC
v_gene: TRBV4-1; j_gene: TRBJ2-7; abundance: few; d_gene: .; CDR3aa: CASSGDPLEQYF; CDR3nt: TGCGCCAGCAGCGGGGACCCGCTCGAGCAGTACTTC
v_gene: TRBV30; j_gene: TRBJ2-2; abundance: .; d_gene: TRBD2; CDR3aa: CAWSPPIAGGVSTGELFF; CDR3nt: TGTGCCTGGAGTCCTCCCATAGCGGGAGGGGTGAGCACCGGGGAGCTGTTTTTT
v_gene: TRBV28; j_gene: TRBJ1-2; abundance: .; d_gene: TRBD1; CDR3aa: CASSSTTGRYYGYTF; CDR3nt: TGTGCCAGCAGTTCAACGACAGGGCGCTACTATGGCTACACCTTC
v_gene: TRBV7-2; j_gene: TRBJ2-7; abundance: few; d_gene: .; CDR3aa: CASSLVGGDSSYEQYF; CDR3nt: TGTGCCAGCAGCTTAGTAGGGGGGGACTCGTCCTACGAGCAGTACTTC
v_gene: TRBV7-9; j_gene: TRBJ2-2; abundance: .; d_gene: .; CDR3aa: CARAGNTGELFF; CDR3nt: TGTGCCAGAGCAGGAAACACCGGGGAGCTGTTTTTT
v_gene: TRBV5-1; j_gene: TRBJ2-1; abundance: .; d_gene: TRBD2; CDR3aa: CASSLGTSVNNEQFF; CDR3nt: TGCGCCAGCAGCTTGGGGACTAGCGTAAACAATGAGCAGTTCTTC
v_gene: TRBV11-2; j_gene: TRBJ2-7; abundance: .; d_gene: .; CDR3aa: CASTLGGGPDVSEQYF; CDR3nt: TGTGCCAGCACACTCGGGGGAGGACCCGATGTTTCAGAGCAGTACTTC
v_gene: TRBV11-3; j_gene: TRBJ2-2; abundance: .; d_gene: .; CDR3aa: CASSYPLPPNTGELFF; CDR3nt: TGTGCCAGCAGCTACCCGCTTCCACCGAACACCGGGGAGCTGTTTTTT
v_gene: TRBV5-4; j_gene: TRBJ1-3; abundance: .; d_gene: .; CDR3aa: CASSYRDGAWDTIYF; CDR3nt: TGTGCCAGCAGCTACCGGGACGGCGCGTGGGACACCATATATTTT
v_gene: TRBV2; j_gene: TRBJ2-1; abundance: .; d_gene: TRBD2; CDR3aa: CASTKGLVAEQFF; CDR3nt: TGTGCCAGCACAAAGGGACTAGTCGCTGAGCAGTTCTTC
v_gene: TRBV27; j_gene: TRBJ1-1; abundance: .; d_gene: .; CDR3aa: CASSVKGDEAFF; CDR3nt: TGTGCCAGCAGTGTCAAGGGAGATGAAGCTTTCTTT
v_gene: TRBV2; j_gene: TRBJ2-7; abundance: .; d_gene: .; CDR3aa: CASIYYGSYDEQYF; CDR3nt: TGTGCCAGCATTTACTACGGGAGCTACGACGAGCAGTACTTC
v_gene: TRBV28; j_gene: TRBJ2-7; abundance: .; d_gene: .; CDR3aa: CASSFLDPRSSYEQYF; CDR3nt: TGTGCCAGCAGTTTTTTAGACCCTAGGAGCTCCTACGAGCAGTACTTC
v_gene: TRBV6-5; j_gene: TRBJ1-5; abundance: .; d_gene: .; CDR3aa: CTSRDRGAGQPQHF; CDR3nt: TGTACCAGCAGGGACCGGGGGGCCGGGCAGCCCCAGCATTTT
v_gene: TRBV21-1; j_gene: TRBJ2-7; abundance: .; d_gene: .; CDR3aa: CASSNIPSSYEQYF; CDR3nt: TGTGCCAGCAGCAATATCCCGAGCTCCTACGAGCAGTACTTC